Each of the 17 T cell receptor beta chains below was sequenced from the same sample in a study of T-cell memory formation after mild COVID-19. TCRdb independently ran MiXCR on the 5' RACE reads; one entry per CDR3 protein. The sample holds tens of thousands of distinct CDR3 sequences, roughly a sixth seen once. Sequenced material: PBMCs or a T cell subset sorted from them (not recorded which). The receptors were gathered from an adult woman who had mild COVID-19 (a few samples of this study predate the infection). Cell type and time point are not known.

This chain joins TRBV3-1 and TRBJ2-7; D could derive from TRBD1 or TRBD2 (6 bases each). CDR3 length: 14 amino acids. Trimming cost V 5 bases and J 3 bases, with 14 bases left between them. Germline CDR1 LGHDT, CDR2 YNNKEL (reference sequence). The CDR3 sequence: CASSVAGEVYEQYF. As DNA, the CDR3 is TGTGCCAGCAGCGTAGCAGGGGAGGTCTACGAGCAGTACTTC.

The chain carries TRBV7-9 and TRBJ1-2; tentative D call: TRBD1 (6 bases). CDR3 size: 15 residues. The V gene's germline CDR1 is SEHNR and CDR2 FQNEAQ (reference sequence). V lost 5 bases to trimming and J lost 3 bases, with 16 bases between them. The CDR3 protein is CASSPGRGLDYGYTF. For the CDR3, the DNA is TGTGCCAGCAGCCCTGGCAGGGGATTGGACTATGGCTACACCTTC.

J is TRBJ1-2 and V is TRBV4-1; D uncertain. Germline V gene sequence: CDR1 MGHRA, CDR2 YSYEKL. This CDR3 is 12 amino acids long. V lost 0 bases and J lost 4, with 3 bases in between. The chain's CDR3 is CASSQDFYGYTF. CDR3 in DNA: TGCGCCAGCAGCCAAGATTTCTATGGCTACACCTTC.

This clonotype was observed a few times. The chain uses TRBV5-4 and TRBJ2-3; possible D gene TRBD2, 5 bases. Germline CDR1 and CDR2: SGHNT and YYREEE (reference sequence). V was clipped by 2 bases and J by 13 bases, with 14 bases between them. The CDR3 runs to 12 residues. The CDR3 DNA follows: TGTGCCAGCAGCTTTGGACCTTCGGAGGAGTATTTT. Translation gives CASSFGPSEEYF.

The chain combines TRBV20-1 with TRBJ2-1; the D gene is possibly TRBD2 (6 bases). CDR3 length: 11 amino acids. Germline lookup yields CDR1 DFQATT and CDR2 SNEGSKA (reference sequence). V shed 6 bases and J shed 8 bases, with 11 bases lying between them. CDR3 nucleotides: TGCAGTGCCAGAAGCGGGCATGAGCAGTTCTTC. Protein sequence: CSARSGHEQFF.

This chain links TRBV7-6 with TRBJ2-3; TRBD2 matches at 8 bases. Unmatched junction bases numbered 7, after V lost 5 bases and J lost 0 bases. The germline gives CDR1 SGHVS, CDR2 FNYEAQ. This CDR3 region has 16 residues. CDR3 DNA sequence: TGTGCCAGCAGCCCGGGGGGGGGGCCCAGCACAGATACGCAGTATTTT. Amino acid sequence: CASSPGGGPSTDTQYF.

This clonotype was detected many times. The CDR3 reads CASSLKWPRPYRETQYF. CDR3 coding DNA: TGTGCCAGCAGCCTAAAGTGGCCGCGACCTTATCGAGAGACCCAGTACTTC. The V call is TRBV7-3, the J call TRBJ2-5; unclear D gene. This CDR3 region has 17 residues. With 5 bases removed from V and 4 bases from J, the gap between germline ends came to 23 bases. Germline CDR1 is SGHTA and CDR2 is FQGTGA.

This clonotype showed up just a few times. The genes are TRBV15 and TRBJ2-2; 7 nucleotides match TRBD2. Looked up from germline, CDR1 is LNHNV and CDR2 is YYDKDF (reference sequence). V was pared by 0 bases and J by 1 base, with 2 bases of the junction left unmatched. The CDR3 length is 16 residues. As DNA, the CDR3 is TGTGCCACCAGCAGAGATGCGGGAGAGAACACCGGGGAGCTGTTTTTT. Encoded protein: CATSRDAGENTGELFF.

The V gene is TRBV27, the J gene TRBJ1-5; D is possibly TRBD1 (5 bases). The CDR3 runs to 13 residues. The V and J ends lost 3 bases and 7 bases respectively, with 10 bases between them. Per germline, CDR1 MNHEY and CDR2 SMNVEV (reference sequence). The CDR3 loop is CASSFNQGQPQHF. The CDR3 DNA is TGTGCCAGCAGTTTTAACCAGGGCCAGCCCCAGCATTTT.

The chain is built from TRBV24-1 and TRBJ1-1; 7 nucleotides match TRBD1. Per germline, CDR1 KGHDR and CDR2 SFDVKD. The junction had 7 bases not matched to a gene; V was cut back by 7 bases and J by 6 bases. The CDR3 has 13 amino acids. The CDR3 loop reads CATSSKTGPEAFF. The CDR3 DNA sequence: TGTGCCACCAGCTCCAAGACAGGGCCTGAAGCTTTCTTT.

This clonotype was detected only once. The genes are TRBV24-1 and TRBJ2-3, with D perhaps TRBD1 or TRBD2 (7 bases each). Between the trimmed V and J ends, which lost 3 bases and 6 bases, there was a span of 21 bases. Germline CDR1 KGHDR, CDR2 SFDVKD. This CDR3 contains 17 residues. The CDR3 is CATSDPVNRGAGDTQYF. The CDR3 nucleotides read TGTGCCACCAGTGATCCCGTAAACAGGGGAGCGGGGGATACGCAGTATTTT.

A few counts support this clonotype. The chain recombines TRBV2 with TRBJ2-7; the D gene is possibly TRBD1 (5 bases). The ends were cut back, 4 bases at V and 4 bases at J, with 14 bases in the middle. This CDR3 spans 14 amino acids. Germline loops: CDR1 SNHLY, CDR2 FYNNEI. CDR3 region: CASSGDSIEYEQYF. In nucleotides, the CDR3 is TGTGCCAGCAGTGGCGACAGTATAGAGTACGAGCAGTACTTC.

V is TRBV11-1 and J is TRBJ1-1; D uncertain. Trimming removed 5 bases at V and 7 bases at J, with 14 bases between. Germline CDR1 and CDR2: SGHAT and FQDESV (reference sequence). CDR3 length equals 13 residues. The CDR3 DNA is TGTGCCAGCAGCCCGGGCCCGGGGAGTGAAGCTTTCTTT. This gives the protein CASSPGPGSEAFF.

V and J are TRBV7-2 and TRBJ2-5; D could derive from TRBD1 or TRBD2 (5 bases each). Germline lookup yields CDR1 SGHTA and CDR2 FQGNSA. The CDR3 has 14 amino acids. V was trimmed by 4 bases and J by 7 bases, leaving 16 bases between them. The CDR3, as DNA: TGTGCCAGCAGCTCTGGGCCTTTTGGGGGGACCCAGTACTTC. It is translated as CASSSGPFGGTQYF.

This chain's CDR3 is CASSFFGVNTEAFF. The CDR3, as DNA: TGCGCCAGCAGCTTCTTCGGGGTGAACACTGAAGCTTTCTTT. The chain employs TRBV5-1 and TRBJ1-1; no firm D call. The CDR3 consists of 14 residues. The germline V and J ends were trimmed by 2 bases and 0 bases, with 8 bases remaining between them. Germline V gene sequence: CDR1 SGHRS, CDR2 YFSETQ.

The V gene is TRBV27, the J gene TRBJ2-7; 9 bases map to TRBD2. V gave up 3 bases and J gave up 0 bases; unmatched junction bases: 3. The CDR3 covers 15 residues. The germline gives CDR1 MNHEY, CDR2 SMNVEV (reference sequence). CDR3 loop: CASSLSSGGSYEQYF. The CDR3 DNA reads as TGTGCCAGCAGTTTGAGTAGCGGGGGCTCCTACGAGCAGTACTTC.

V and J are TRBV4-2 and TRBJ2-5; TRBD1 is a possible D gene (5 bases). This CDR3 has 17 residues. The germline V gene encodes CDR1 LGHNA and CDR2 YNFKEQ. The ends were cut back, 0 bases at V and 4 bases at J, with 18 bases in the middle. The CDR3 protein is CASSQEIGAGLAETQYF. The DNA for the CDR3 is TGTGCCAGCAGCCAAGAGATAGGAGCAGGGTTAGCAGAGACCCAGTACTTC.